This T cell receptor beta chain was documented in a study of graft-versus-host responses after intestinal transplantation. Overall study: All recipients got anti-thymocyte globulin induction, then tacrolimus and steroids for roughly three years.

This CDR3 has 19 amino acids. Trimming cost V 4 bases and J 0 bases; bases outside gene matches: 16. In germline, CDR1 is LGHNA, CDR2 YSLEER. Sequenced by immunoSEQ multiplex PCR; TCRdb stores in-frame clones only, minus some. The table includes tens of thousands of clones, approximately 90% detected once. A note on this clone: No antigen is known for it.

The specimen was unstimulated CD4+ T cells sorted from spleen or lymph node cells, collected before transplant. The chain carries TRBV4-3 and TRBJ2-3; 7 bases are a match to TRBD1. The source of this sequence is a human donor who was the organ donor for an intestinal transplant. Here the CDR3 DNA reads TGCGCCAGCAGCCCCAGATACCTCGGGACAGATAGTAGCACAGATACGCAGTATTTT. Its protein is CASSPRYLGTDSSTDTQYF.